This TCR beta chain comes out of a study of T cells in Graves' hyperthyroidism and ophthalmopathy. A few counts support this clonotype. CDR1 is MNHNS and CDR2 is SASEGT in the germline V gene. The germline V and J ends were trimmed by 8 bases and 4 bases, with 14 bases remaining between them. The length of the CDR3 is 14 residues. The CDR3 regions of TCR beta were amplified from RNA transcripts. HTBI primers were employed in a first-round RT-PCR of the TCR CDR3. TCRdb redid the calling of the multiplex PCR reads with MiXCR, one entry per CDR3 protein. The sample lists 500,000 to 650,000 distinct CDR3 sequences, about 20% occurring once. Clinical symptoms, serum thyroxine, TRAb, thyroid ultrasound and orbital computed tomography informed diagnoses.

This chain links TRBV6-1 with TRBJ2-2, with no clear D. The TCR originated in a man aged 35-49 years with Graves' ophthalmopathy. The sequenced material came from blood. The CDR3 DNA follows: TGTGCCAGCTTCTCAAGACACCTCACCGGGGAGCTGTTTTTT. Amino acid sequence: CASFSRHLTGELFF.